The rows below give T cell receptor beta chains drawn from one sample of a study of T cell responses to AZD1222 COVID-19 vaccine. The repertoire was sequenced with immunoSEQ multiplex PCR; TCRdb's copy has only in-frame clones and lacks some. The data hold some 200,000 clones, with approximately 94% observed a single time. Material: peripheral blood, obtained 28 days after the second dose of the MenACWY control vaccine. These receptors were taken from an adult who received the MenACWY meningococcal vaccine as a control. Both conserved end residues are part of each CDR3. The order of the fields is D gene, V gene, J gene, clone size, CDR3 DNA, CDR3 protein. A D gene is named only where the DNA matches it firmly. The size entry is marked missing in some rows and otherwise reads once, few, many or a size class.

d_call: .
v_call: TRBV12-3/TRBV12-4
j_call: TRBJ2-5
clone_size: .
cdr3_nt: TGTGCCAGCAGTCCTTCTGAGACCCAGTACTTC
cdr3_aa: CASSPSETQYF

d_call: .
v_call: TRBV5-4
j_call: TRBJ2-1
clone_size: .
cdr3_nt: TGTGCCAGCAGCCCGTTCAGGAGCGGGCCCTACAATGAGCAGTTCTTC
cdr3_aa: CASSPFRSGPYNEQFF

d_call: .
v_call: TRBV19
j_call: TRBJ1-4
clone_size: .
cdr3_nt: TGTGCCAGTACCGCCCAAAGGGGGGGCAGCCCGGGGGGTGAAAAACTGTTTTTT
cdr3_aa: CASTAQRGGSPGGEKLFF

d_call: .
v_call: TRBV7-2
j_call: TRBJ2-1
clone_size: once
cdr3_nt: TGTGCCAGCAGCTTAGTTGGGAGGGGGGCCAATGAGCAGTTCTTC
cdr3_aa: CASSLVGRGANEQFF

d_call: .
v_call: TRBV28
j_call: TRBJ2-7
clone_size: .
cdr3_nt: TGTGCCAGCAGTTCGACCTACGAGCAGTACTTC
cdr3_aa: CASSSTYEQYF

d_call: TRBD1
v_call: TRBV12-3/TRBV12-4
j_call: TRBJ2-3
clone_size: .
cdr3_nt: TGTGCCAGCAGGGGACAGAGCACAGATACGCAGTATTTT
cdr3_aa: CASRGQSTDTQYF

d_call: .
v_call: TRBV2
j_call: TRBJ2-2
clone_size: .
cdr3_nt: TGTGCCAGCGAATCCGGTAGGGGGAACACCGGGGAGCTGTTTTTT
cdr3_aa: CASESGRGNTGELFF

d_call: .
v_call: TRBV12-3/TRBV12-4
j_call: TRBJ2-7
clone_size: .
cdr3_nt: TGTGCCAGCAGCCCAGGGGTGAAACACGAGCAGTACTTC
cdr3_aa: CASSPGVKHEQYF

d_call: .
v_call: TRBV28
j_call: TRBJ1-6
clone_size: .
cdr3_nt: TGTGCCAGCAGTTTGAGGGGTAGTTCACCCCTCCACTTT
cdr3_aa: CASSLRGSSPLHF

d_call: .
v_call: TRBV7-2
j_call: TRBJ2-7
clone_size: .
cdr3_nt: TGTGCCAGCAGCTTAGTTCCGAACTACGAGCAGTACTTC
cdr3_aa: CASSLVPNYEQYF

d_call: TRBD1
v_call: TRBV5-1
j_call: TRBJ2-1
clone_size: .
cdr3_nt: TGCGCCAGCAGCGCCGGGACAGGGCAGAACAATGAGCAGTTCTTC
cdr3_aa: CASSAGTGQNNEQFF

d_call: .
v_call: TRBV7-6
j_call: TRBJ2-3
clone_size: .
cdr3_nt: TGTGCCAGCAGCTTAGAGTGGGTTTCTCCAGATACGCAGTATTTT
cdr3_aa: CASSLEWVSPDTQYF

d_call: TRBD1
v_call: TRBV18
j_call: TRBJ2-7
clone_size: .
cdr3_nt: TGTGCCAGCTCACCACCACCCGGGACAGGGCCGAGCTCCTACGAGCAGTACTTC
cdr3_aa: CASSPPPGTGPSSYEQYF

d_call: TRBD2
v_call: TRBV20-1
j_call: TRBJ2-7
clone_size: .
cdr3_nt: TGCAGTGCTAGTGCCGCGACTAGCGGGCCCTACGAGCAGTACTTC
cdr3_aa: CSASAATSGPYEQYF

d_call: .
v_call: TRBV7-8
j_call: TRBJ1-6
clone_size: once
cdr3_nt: TGTGCCAGCAGGGGAATGGGCGGGGGCTCCCCCTATAATTCACCCCTCCACTTT
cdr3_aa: CASRGMGGGSPYNSPLHF

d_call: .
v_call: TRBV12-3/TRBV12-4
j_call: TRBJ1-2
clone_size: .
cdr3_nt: TGTGCCAGCAGTCAAAAATACAGGGACGGCTACACCTTC
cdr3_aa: CASSQKYRDGYTF

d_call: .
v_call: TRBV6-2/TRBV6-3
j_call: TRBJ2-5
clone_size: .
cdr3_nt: TGTGCCAGCAGTTATTTGGTTCGGACTGAGACCCAGTACTTC
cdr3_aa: CASSYLVRTETQYF

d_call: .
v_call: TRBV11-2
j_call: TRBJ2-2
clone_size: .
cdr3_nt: TGTGCCGGCACTCAGGGGCTCAGAACCGGGGAGCTGTTTTTT
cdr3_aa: CAGTQGLRTGELFF

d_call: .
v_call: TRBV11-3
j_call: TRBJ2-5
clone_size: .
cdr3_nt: TGTGCCAGCAGCTATATGAGGAGTGGAGAGACCCAGTACTTC
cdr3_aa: CASSYMRSGETQYF

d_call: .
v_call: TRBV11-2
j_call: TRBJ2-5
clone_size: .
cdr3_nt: TGTGCCAGCAGCTTGAACAGGGTAGTGAAAGAGACCCAGTACTTC
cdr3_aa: CASSLNRVVKETQYF

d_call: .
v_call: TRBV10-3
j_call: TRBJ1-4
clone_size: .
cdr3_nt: TGTGCCATCAGTGAGGGGAGGGCTAATGAAAAACTGTTTTTT
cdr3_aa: CAISEGRANEKLFF

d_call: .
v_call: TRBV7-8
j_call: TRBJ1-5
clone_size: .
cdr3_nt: TGTGCCAGCAGCTTCGGTGGCAGTAGTCAGCCCCAGCATTTT
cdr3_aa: CASSFGGSSQPQHF

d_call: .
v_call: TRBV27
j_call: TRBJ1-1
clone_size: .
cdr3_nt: TGTGCCAGCAGTTTCGGCGGCAGGTCCACTGAAGCTTTCTTT
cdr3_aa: CASSFGGRSTEAFF

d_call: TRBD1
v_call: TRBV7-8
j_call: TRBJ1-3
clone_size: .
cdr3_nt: TGTGCCAGCAGCTTAGGGCAGGGGGCCGGAAACACCATATATTTT
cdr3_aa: CASSLGQGAGNTIYF

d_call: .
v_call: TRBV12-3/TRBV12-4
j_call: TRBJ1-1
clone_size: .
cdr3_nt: TGTGCCAGCAGTCACCATGGTTCCGAAGCTTTCTTT
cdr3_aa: CASSHHGSEAFF

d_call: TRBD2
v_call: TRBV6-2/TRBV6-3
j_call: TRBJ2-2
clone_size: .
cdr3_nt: TGTGCCAGCAGTTTCAGCGGGAGGGCCATCGGGGAGCTGTTTTTT
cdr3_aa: CASSFSGRAIGELFF

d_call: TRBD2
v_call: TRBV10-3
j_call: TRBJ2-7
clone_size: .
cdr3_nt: TGTGCCATCAGAGATCCGGGACTAGCGGAGGTCTACGAGCAGTACTTC
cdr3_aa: CAIRDPGLAEVYEQYF

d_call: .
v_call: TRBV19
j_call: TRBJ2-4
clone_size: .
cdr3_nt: TGTGCCAGTAGTATAGAGAGGCAGATACTAGCCAAAAACATTCAGTACTTC
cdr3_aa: CASSIERQILAKNIQYF

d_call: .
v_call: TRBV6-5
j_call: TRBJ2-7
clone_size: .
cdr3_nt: TGTGCCAGCAGTTACCTTCCGGCAGGCGAGCAGTACTTC
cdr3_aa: CASSYLPAGEQYF